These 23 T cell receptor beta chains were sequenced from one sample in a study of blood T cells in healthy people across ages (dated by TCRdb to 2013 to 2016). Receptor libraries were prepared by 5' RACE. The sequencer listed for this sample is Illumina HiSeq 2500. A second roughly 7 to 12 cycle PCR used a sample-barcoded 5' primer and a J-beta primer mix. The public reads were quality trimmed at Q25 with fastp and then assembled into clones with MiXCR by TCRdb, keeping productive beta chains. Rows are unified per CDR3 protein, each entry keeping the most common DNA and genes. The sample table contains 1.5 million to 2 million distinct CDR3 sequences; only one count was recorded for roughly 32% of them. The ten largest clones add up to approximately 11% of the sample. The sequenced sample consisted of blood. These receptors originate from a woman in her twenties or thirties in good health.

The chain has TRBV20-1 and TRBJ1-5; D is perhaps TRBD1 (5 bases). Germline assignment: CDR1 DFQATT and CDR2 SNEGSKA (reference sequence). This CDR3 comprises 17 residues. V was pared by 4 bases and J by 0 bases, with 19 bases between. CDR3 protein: CSATSKGTARSNQPQHF. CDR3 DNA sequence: TGCAGTGCTACCTCCAAAGGGACCGCTCGTAGCAATCAGCCCCAGCATTTT.

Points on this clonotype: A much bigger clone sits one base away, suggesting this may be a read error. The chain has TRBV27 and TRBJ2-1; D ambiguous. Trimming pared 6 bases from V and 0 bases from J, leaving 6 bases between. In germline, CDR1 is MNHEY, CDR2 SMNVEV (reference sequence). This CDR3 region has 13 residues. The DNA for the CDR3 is TGTGCCAGCAGAAGGGTCTCCTACAATGAGCAGTTCTTC. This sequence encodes CASRRVSYNEQFF.

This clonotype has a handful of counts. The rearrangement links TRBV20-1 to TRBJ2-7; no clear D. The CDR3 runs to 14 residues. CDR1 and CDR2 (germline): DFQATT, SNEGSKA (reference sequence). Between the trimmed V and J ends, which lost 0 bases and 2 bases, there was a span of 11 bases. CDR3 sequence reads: CSARDPVSAYEQYF. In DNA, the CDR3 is TGCAGTGCTAGAGACCCGGTGTCAGCCTACGAGCAGTACTTC.

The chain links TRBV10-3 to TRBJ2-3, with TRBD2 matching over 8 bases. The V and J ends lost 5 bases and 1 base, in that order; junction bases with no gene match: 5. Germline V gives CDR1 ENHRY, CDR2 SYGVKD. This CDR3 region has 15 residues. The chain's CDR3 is CAISNSAGGTDTQYF. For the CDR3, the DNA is TGTGCCATCAGTAACTCAGCGGGGGGCACAGATACGCAGTATTTT.

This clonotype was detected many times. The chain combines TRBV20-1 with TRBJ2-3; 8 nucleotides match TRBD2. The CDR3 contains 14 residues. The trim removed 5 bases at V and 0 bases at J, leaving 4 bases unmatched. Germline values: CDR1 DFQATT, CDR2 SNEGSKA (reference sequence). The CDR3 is CSALAGASTDTQYF. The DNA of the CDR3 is TGCAGTGCTCTAGCGGGCGCTAGCACAGATACGCAGTATTTT.

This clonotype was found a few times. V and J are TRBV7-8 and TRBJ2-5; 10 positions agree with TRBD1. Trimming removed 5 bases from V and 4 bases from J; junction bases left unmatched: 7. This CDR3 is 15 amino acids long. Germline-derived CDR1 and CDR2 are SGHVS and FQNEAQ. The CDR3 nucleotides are TGTGCCAGCAGCCTTGACAGGGGGCGCGGAGAGACCCAGTACTTC. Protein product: CASSLDRGRGETQYF.

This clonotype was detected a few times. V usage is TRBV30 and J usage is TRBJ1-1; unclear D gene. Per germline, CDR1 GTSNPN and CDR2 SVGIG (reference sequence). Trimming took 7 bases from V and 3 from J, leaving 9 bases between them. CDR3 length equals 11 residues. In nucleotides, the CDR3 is TGTGCCTTCCTCAGGTACACTGAAGCTTTCTTT. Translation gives CAFLRYTEAFF.

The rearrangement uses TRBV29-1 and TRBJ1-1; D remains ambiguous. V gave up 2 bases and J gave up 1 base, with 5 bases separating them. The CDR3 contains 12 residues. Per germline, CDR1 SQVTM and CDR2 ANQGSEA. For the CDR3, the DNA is TGCAGCGTTGAAAATAGGAACACTGAAGCTTTCTTT. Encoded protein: CSVENRNTEAFF.

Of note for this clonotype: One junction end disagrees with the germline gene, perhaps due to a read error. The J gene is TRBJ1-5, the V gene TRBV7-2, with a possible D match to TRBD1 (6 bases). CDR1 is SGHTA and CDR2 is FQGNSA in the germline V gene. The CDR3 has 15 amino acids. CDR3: CASSLEDSNNHPQHF. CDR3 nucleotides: TGTGCCAGCAGCTTAGAGGACAGCAACAATCACCCCCAGCATTTT.

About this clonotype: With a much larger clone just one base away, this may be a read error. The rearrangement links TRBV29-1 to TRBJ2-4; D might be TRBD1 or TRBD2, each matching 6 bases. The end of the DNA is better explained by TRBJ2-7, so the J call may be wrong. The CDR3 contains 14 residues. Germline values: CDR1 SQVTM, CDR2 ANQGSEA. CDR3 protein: CSGEEGGTSYEQYF. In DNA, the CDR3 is TGCAGCGGTGAAGAAGGGGGGACAAGTTACGAGCAGTACTTC.

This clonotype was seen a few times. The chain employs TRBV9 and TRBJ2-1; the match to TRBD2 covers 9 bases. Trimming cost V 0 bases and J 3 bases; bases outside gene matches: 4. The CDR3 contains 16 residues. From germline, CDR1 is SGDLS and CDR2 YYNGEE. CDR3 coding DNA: TGTGCCAGCAGCGTAGTTGGGACTAGCATCTACAATGAGCAGTTCTTC. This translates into CASSVVGTSIYNEQFF.

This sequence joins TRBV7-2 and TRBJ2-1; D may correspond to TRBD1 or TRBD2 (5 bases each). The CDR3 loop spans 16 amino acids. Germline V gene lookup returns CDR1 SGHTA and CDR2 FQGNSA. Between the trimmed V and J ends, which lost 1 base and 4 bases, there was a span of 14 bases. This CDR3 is CASSLGPGRAYNEQFF. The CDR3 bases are TGTGCCAGCAGCTTAGGACCAGGGCGGGCGTACAATGAGCAGTTCTTC. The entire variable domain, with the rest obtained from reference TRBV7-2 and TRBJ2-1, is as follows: GAGVSQSPSNKVTEKGKDVELRCDPISGHTALYWYRQSLGQGLEFLIYFQGNSAPDKSGLPSDRFSAERTGGSVSTLTIQRTQQEDSAVYLCASSLGPGRAYNEQFFGPGTRLTVL.

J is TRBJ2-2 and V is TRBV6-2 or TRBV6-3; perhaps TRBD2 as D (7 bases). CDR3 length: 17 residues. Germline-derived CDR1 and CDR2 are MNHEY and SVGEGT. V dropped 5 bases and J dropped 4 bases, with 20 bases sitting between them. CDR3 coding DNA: TGTGCCAGCAGTATCTCACGGGGGGCGCTTGGCACCGGGGAGCTGTTTTTT. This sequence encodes CASSISRGALGTGELFF.

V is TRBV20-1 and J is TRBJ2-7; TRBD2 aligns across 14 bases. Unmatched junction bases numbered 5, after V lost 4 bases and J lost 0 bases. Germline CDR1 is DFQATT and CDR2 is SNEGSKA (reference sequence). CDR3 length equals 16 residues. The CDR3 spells CSATGTSGRTSYEQYF. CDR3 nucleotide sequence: TGCAGTGCTACTGGGACTAGCGGGAGAACCTCCTACGAGCAGTACTTC.

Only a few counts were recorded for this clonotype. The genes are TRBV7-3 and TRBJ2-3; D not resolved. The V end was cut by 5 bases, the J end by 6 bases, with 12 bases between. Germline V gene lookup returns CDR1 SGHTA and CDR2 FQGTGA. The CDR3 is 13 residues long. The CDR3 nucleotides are TGTGCCAGCAGCCCCCTCAACCCCGATACGCAGTATTTT. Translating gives CASSPLNPDTQYF.

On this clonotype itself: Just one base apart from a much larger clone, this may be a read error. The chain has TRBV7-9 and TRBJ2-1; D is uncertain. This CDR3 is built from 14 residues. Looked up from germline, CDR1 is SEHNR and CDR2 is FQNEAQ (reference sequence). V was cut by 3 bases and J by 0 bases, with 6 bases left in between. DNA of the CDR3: TGTGCCAGCAGCTTCATGAGCTCCTACAATGAGCAGTTCTTC. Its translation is CASSFMSSYNEQFF.

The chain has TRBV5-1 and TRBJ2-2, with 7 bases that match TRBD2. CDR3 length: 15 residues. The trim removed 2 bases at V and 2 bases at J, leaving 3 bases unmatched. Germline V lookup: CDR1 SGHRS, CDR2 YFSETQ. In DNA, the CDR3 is TGCGCCAGCAGCTTCGGGGGGATTAACACCGGGGAGCTGTTTTTT. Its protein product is CASSFGGINTGELFF.

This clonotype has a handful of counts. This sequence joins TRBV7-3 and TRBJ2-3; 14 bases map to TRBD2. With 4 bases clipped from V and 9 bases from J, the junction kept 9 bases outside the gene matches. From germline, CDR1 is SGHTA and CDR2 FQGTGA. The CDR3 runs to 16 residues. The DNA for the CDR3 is TGTGCCAGCAGCTCGAAGACTAGCGGGGGGGCCGACACGCAGTATTTT. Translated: CASSSKTSGGADTQYF.

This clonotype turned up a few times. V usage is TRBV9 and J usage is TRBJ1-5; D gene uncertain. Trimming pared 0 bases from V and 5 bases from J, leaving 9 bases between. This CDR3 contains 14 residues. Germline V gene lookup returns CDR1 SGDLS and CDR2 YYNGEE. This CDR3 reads CASSVGQAHQPQHF. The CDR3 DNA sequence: TGTGCCAGCAGCGTAGGGCAGGCCCATCAGCCCCAGCATTTT. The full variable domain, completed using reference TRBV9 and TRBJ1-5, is DSGVTQTPKHLITATGQRVTLRCSPRSGDLSVYWYQQSLDQGLQFLIQYYNGEERAKGNILERFSAQQFPDLHSELNLSSLELGDSALYFCASSVGQAHQPQHFGDGTRLSIL.

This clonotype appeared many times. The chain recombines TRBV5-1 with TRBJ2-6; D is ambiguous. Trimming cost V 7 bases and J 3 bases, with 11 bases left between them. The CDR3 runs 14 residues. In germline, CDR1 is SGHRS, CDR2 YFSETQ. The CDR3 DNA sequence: TGCGCCAGCGGCGTTAGCTTTGGGGCCAACGTCCTGACTTTC. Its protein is CASGVSFGANVLTF. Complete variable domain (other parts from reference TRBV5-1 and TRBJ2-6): KAGVTQTPRYLIKTRGQQVTLSCSPISGHRSVSWYQQTPGQGLQFLFEYFSETQRNKGNFPGRFSGRQFSNSRSEMNVSTLELGDSALYLCASGVSFGANVLTFGAGSRLTVL.

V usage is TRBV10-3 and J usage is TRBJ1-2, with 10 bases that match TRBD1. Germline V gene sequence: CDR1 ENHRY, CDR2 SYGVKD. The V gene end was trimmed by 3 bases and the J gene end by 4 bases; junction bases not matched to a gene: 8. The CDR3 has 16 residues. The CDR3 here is CAISDPIWTGGYGYTF. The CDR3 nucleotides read TGTGCCATCAGTGATCCCATTTGGACAGGGGGCTATGGCTACACCTTC.

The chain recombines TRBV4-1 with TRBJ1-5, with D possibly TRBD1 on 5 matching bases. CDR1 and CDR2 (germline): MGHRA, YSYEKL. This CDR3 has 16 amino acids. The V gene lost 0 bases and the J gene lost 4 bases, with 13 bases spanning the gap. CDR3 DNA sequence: TGCGCCAGCAGCCAAGACCCGGGGGTTCTGAATCAGCCCCAGCATTTT. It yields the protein CASSQDPGVLNQPQHF.

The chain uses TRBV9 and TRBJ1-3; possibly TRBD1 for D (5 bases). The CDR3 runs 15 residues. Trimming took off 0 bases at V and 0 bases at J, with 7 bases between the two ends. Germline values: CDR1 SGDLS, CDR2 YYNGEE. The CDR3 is CASSVGGGSGNTIYF. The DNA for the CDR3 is TGTGCCAGCAGCGTAGGGGGCGGCTCTGGAAACACCATATATTTT.